A single TCR beta chain is shown here with its context. Its antigen remains unidentified. The data belong to a study of graft-versus-host responses after intestinal transplantation. TCRdb keeps only in-frame clones here, not all; method: immunoSEQ multiplex PCR. The data show 85,000 to 110,000 clones, with approximately 93% seen just once and more than 0.9% held by the top ten. CDR1 and CDR2 from the germline V gene are MNHEY and SVGAGI. J lost 5 bases, V lost 4 bases, and 0 bases had no gene match. The CDR3 covers 13 residues. This sequence joins TRBV6-5 and TRBJ2-2, with 8 bases identical to TRBD1. The sequences come from unstimulated CD8+ T cells sorted from spleen or lymph node cells, collected before intestinal transplant. The receptor was derived from a human donor who received an intestinal transplant. Here the CDR3 reads CASSWDRTGELFF. The CDR3 nucleotides are TGTGCCAGCAGTTGGGACAGGACCGGGGAGCTGTTTTTT.